The 31 T cell receptor beta chains below come from one sample, sequenced in a study of cytomegalovirus exposure and HLA in healthy donors. Researchers ran the PCR with 60 Vbeta and 13 Jbeta primers. This table comes from immunoSEQ multiplex PCR, and its TCRdb copy is limited to in-frame clones, with some not included. Of 80,000 to 95,000 clones listed, 86% are singletons. Sequencing used PBMCs. The receptors originated from a man aged 30-40 years in good health and CMV-seropositive.

To note about this clone: This specimen includes other DNA sequences encoding the same CDR3. This chain connects TRBV5-4 to TRBJ2-3, with 8 bases matching TRBD2. With 3 bases clipped from V and 7 bases from J, the junction kept 10 bases outside the gene matches. CDR1 is SGHNT, CDR2 YYREEE, per germline (reference sequence). CDR3 length: 15 amino acids. Here the CDR3 reads CASSYLAGDGYTQYF. CDR3 nucleotides: TGTGCCAGCAGCTACCTAGCGGGCGACGGATATACGCAGTATTTT. Full variable domain (outside the CDR3, taken from reference TRBV5-4 and TRBJ2-3): ETGVTQSPTHLIKTRGQQVTLRCSSQSGHNTVSWYQQALGQGPQFIFQYYREEENGRGNFPPRFSGLQFPNYSSELNVNALELDDSALYLCASSYLAGDGYTQYFGPGTRLTVL.

This chain links TRBV19 with TRBJ1-4, with D tentatively TRBD1 (5 bases). The CDR3 loop spans 18 amino acids. Per the germline V gene, CDR1 is LNHDA and CDR2 is SQIVND (reference sequence). Trimming left V 7 bases short and J 2 bases short, with 23 bases between. The CDR3 loop is CASTVRSFGRGTNEKLFF. For the CDR3, the DNA is TGTGCCAGTACGGTACGGTCCTTCGGACGGGGGACTAATGAAAAACTGTTTTTT.

The genes are TRBV28 and TRBJ1-1; D is uncertain. From germline, CDR1 is MDHEN and CDR2 SYDVKM. V gave up 2 bases and J gave up 4 bases, with 17 bases separating them. The CDR3 runs to 16 residues. CDR3 sequence (DNA): TGTGCCAGCAGTTTACTCCAAGTATTGAGGGCCACTGAAGCTTTCTTT. Protein: CASSLLQVLRATEAFF.

The J gene is TRBJ1-4, the V gene TRBV2, with 7 bases that match TRBD1. This CDR3 has 15 residues. Germline lookup yields CDR1 SNHLY and CDR2 FYNNEI. The junction had 7 bases not matched to a gene; V was cut back by 2 bases and J by 7 bases. CDR3 DNA sequence: TGTGCCAGCAGTGAATGGACAGGCTTGGGTGAAAAACTGTTTTTT. Its protein product is CASSEWTGLGEKLFF.

The chain has TRBV2 and TRBJ2-5; 10 nucleotides agree with TRBD1. The assigned J gene may be wrong: the sequence end matches TRBJ2-7 better. The CDR3 sequence is 17 residues long. Looked up from germline, CDR1 is SNHLY and CDR2 is FYNNEI. The CDR3 is CASRKPAGTGDPYEQYF. Written as DNA, the CDR3 is TGTGCCAGCCGCAAGCCTGCCGGGACAGGGGACCCCTACGAGCAGTACTTC.

The chain's CDR3 is CASSAMPGQSSGYTF. The CDR3 nucleotides read TGTGCCAGCAGCGCGATGCCGGGACAGAGTTCTGGCTACACCTTC. The chain couples TRBV9 to TRBJ1-2, with 7 positions matching TRBD1. The CDR3 runs to 15 residues. CDR1 is SGDLS, CDR2 YYNGEE, per germline. The V segment lost 3 bases and the J segment 7 bases; nucleotides outside the gene matches: 12.

The chain recombines TRBV7-2 with TRBJ1-2, with D possibly TRBD1 on 6 matching bases. The germline CDR1 and CDR2 sequences are SGHTA and FQGNSA. The CDR3 contains 15 residues. The ends were cut back, 5 bases at V and 3 bases at J, with 16 bases in the middle. CDR3 DNA: TGTGCCAGCAGCCCGACCAGGGGATTGGACTATGGCTACACCTTC. This codes for CASSPTRGLDYGYTF.

CDR3 protein: CASSFQGSNEKLFF. The CDR3 coding sequence is TGTGCCAGCAGCTTTCAGGGGTCTAATGAAAAACTGTTTTTT. The chain recombines TRBV5-5 with TRBJ1-4; a weak D match, TRBD1 (6 bases). Germline V lookup: CDR1 SGHKS, CDR2 YYEKEE (reference sequence). Trimming pared 2 bases from V and 3 bases from J, leaving 8 bases between. This CDR3 comprises 14 residues.

V gene TRBV7-9 combines with J gene TRBJ2-7; 10 bases agree with TRBD2. With V trimmed by 5 bases and J by 1 base, 8 bases remained unmatched. The CDR3 contains 16 residues. Germline-derived CDR1 and CDR2 are SEHNR and FQNEAQ (reference sequence). The CDR3 region has the DNA TGTGCCAGCAGCCCTACGGCTAGCGGGAGTTCCTACGAGCAGTACTTC. Its translation: CASSPTASGSSYEQYF.

This clone appeared once. The chain employs TRBV6-5 and TRBJ2-7, with unresolved D. Germline V CDR1 and CDR2: MNHEY, SVGAGI. This CDR3 spans 15 amino acids. Between the trimmed V and J ends, which lost 5 bases and 2 bases, there was a span of 16 bases. The CDR3 sequence: CASSLRQAPTYEQYF. The DNA of the CDR3 is TGTGCCAGCAGTCTTCGACAAGCACCGACCTACGAGCAGTACTTC.

This sequence joins TRBV9 and TRBJ1-4, with D possibly TRBD1 on 5 matching bases. The CDR3 length is 15 residues. Germline V lookup: CDR1 SGDLS, CDR2 YYNGEE. Trimming cost V 0 bases and J 5 bases, with 11 bases left between them. The CDR3 region is CASSVVGGLNEKLFF. The DNA for the CDR3 is TGTGCCAGCAGCGTAGTTGGGGGACTCAATGAAAAACTGTTTTTT.

Only a few counts were recorded for this clone. This chain links TRBV6-5 with TRBJ1-1; D is possibly TRBD1 (6 bases). CDR3 length: 15 residues. Germline V gene lookup returns CDR1 MNHEY and CDR2 SVGAGI. Trimming removed 0 bases at V and 8 bases at J, with 16 bases between. This CDR3 reads CASSYSSSGRGEAFF. DNA of the CDR3: TGTGCCAGCAGTTACTCGAGCTCGGGAAGGGGGGAAGCTTTCTTT.

CDR3: CASSYGQGPDTQYF. The CDR3 DNA reads as TGTGCCAGCAGTTACGGACAGGGTCCAGATACGCAGTATTTT. The V call is TRBV6-5, the J call TRBJ2-3; TRBD1 aligns across 8 bases. Germline V lookup: CDR1 MNHEY, CDR2 SVGAGI. The CDR3 has 14 residues. The V segment lost 2 bases and the J segment 4 bases; nucleotides outside the gene matches: 2.

The rearrangement uses TRBV6-1 and TRBJ1-1; D perhaps matches TRBD1 (5 bases). V lost 1 base and J lost 7, with 16 bases in between. The germline gives CDR1 MNHNS, CDR2 SASEGT. The CDR3 spans 15 residues. The CDR3 spells CASSEEVGGGVEAFF. In DNA form, the CDR3 reads TGTGCCAGCAGTGAAGAAGTGGGGGGAGGGGTTGAAGCTTTCTTT.

The V call is TRBV5-1, the J call TRBJ2-7; D is ambiguous. There are 15 residues in the CDR3. With 0 bases removed from V and 0 bases from J, the gap between germline ends came to 10 bases. Germline V gene lookup returns CDR1 SGHRS and CDR2 YFSETQ. The CDR3 DNA reads as TGCGCCAGCAGCTTGGCCCCACAGAGCTCCTACGAGCAGTACTTC. Amino acid sequence: CASSLAPQSSYEQYF.

Here the CDR3 reads CASSYGGGNGDTQYF. The CDR3 coding sequence is TGTGCCAGCAGTTATGGGGGAGGGAATGGAGATACGCAGTATTTT. The V call is TRBV28, the J call TRBJ2-3, with 7 bases identical to TRBD2. With 4 bases clipped from V and 5 bases from J, the junction kept 9 bases outside the gene matches. The CDR3 runs 15 residues. In germline, CDR1 is MDHEN, CDR2 SYDVKM.

The chain employs TRBV28 and TRBJ1-5, with no clear D. Trimming stripped 5 bases from V and 9 bases from J, with 8 bases between. The CDR3 spans 11 residues. In germline, CDR1 is MDHEN, CDR2 SYDVKM. CDR3 sequence reads: CASSVTRPQHF. The CDR3 bases are TGTGCCAGCAGTGTCACTCGGCCCCAGCATTTT.

V is TRBV2 and J is TRBJ2-1, with 9 bases that match TRBD2. This CDR3 contains 14 residues. The V and J ends lost 4 bases and 12 bases, in that order; junction bases with no gene match: 10. CDR1 SNHLY and CDR2 FYNNEI come from the germline V gene. This CDR3 reads CASSGNSGSGGQFF. The CDR3 nucleotides are TGTGCCAGCAGTGGAAATAGCGGGAGTGGTGGGCAGTTCTTC.

V and J are TRBV7-2 and TRBJ2-3; D ambiguous. The CDR3 is 14 amino acids. Trimming took off 2 bases at V and 3 bases at J, with 9 bases between the two ends. The V gene's germline CDR1 is SGHTA and CDR2 FQGNSA. The CDR3 is CASSLYFRTDTQYF. The CDR3 DNA sequence: TGTGCCAGCAGCTTATATTTCAGGACAGATACGCAGTATTTT. The complete variable domain, with remaining parts taken from reference TRBV7-2 and TRBJ2-3, reads GAGVSQSPSNKVTEKGKDVELRCDPISGHTALYWYRQSLGQGLEFLIYFQGNSAPDKSGLPSDRFSAERTGGSVSTLTIQRTQQEDSAVYLCASSLYFRTDTQYFGPGTRLTVL.

The chain links TRBV18 to TRBJ1-4; TRBD1 aligns across 7 bases. This CDR3 has 14 amino acids. Germline values: CDR1 KGHSH, CDR2 LQKENI. J was trimmed by 7 bases and V by 1 base; bases with no gene match: 3. The CDR3 DNA sequence: TGTGCCAGCTCACCACGGAGGGGGCTTGAAAAACTGTTTTTT. Protein sequence: CASSPRRGLEKLFF.

The V gene is TRBV4-2, the J gene TRBJ2-2; 10 bases fit TRBD2. The CDR3 is 16 residues long. Trimming removed 4 bases from V and 3 bases from J; junction bases left unmatched: 5. Germline CDR1 and CDR2: LGHNA and YNFKEQ. The CDR3 reads CASSPGTSAYTGELFF. In DNA form, the CDR3 reads TGTGCCAGCAGCCCCGGGACTAGCGCGTACACCGGGGAGCTGTTTTTT.

The table lists this clone with a count of one. The chain combines TRBV2 with TRBJ1-1; D remains unclear. Germline loops: CDR1 SNHLY, CDR2 FYNNEI. This CDR3 spans 13 amino acids. The V end lost 7 bases, the J end lost 2 bases, and 11 bases lay between the germline ends. CDR3 sequence reads: CASNREVNTEAFF. CDR3 bases: TGTGCCAGCAATCGGGAGGTCAACACTGAAGCTTTCTTT. Complete variable domain (other parts from reference TRBV2 and TRBJ1-1): EPEVTQTPSHQVTQMGQEVILRCVPISNHLYFYWYRQILGQKVEFLVSFYNNEISEKSEIFDDQFSVERPDGSNFTLKIRSTKLEDSAMYFCASNREVNTEAFFGQGTRLTVV.

The V and J genes are TRBV28 and TRBJ2-5; 11 nucleotides line up with TRBD1. V was clipped by 5 bases and J by 6 bases; unmatched bases: 11. In germline, CDR1 is MDHEN, CDR2 SYDVKM. The CDR3 contains 16 residues. CDR3 sequence: CASSGRTGGGLKTQYF. For the CDR3, the DNA is TGTGCCAGCAGTGGTCGGACAGGGGGCGGCTTGAAGACCCAGTACTTC.

The chain employs TRBV27 and TRBJ2-1; 7 bases are shared with TRBD2. Germline V gene data show CDR1 as MNHEY and CDR2 as SMNVEV (reference sequence). V gave up 3 bases and J gave up 3 bases; unmatched junction bases: 5. The CDR3 has 15 residues. DNA of the CDR3: TGTGCCAGCAGTTTCGGGGCTAGCGGCTACAATGAGCAGTTCTTC. Its translation is CASSFGASGYNEQFF.

This chain joins TRBV5-1 and TRBJ2-7; 8 nucleotides line up with TRBD2. CDR1 and CDR2 (germline): SGHRS, YFSETQ. The CDR3 has 15 residues. The V and J ends lost 4 bases and 2 bases, in that order; junction bases with no gene match: 8. The CDR3 nucleotides read TGCGCCAGCAGCCCGGGGGGGAGTGGAGCCTACGAGCAGTACTTC. It yields the protein CASSPGGSGAYEQYF. Supplemented by reference TRBV5-1 and TRBJ2-7, the full variable domain reads KAGVTQTPRYLIKTRGQQVTLSCSPISGHRSVSWYQQTPGQGLQFLFEYFSETQRNKGNFPGRFSGRQFSNSRSEMNVSTLELGDSALYLCASSPGGSGAYEQYFGPGTRLTVT.

The rearrangement links TRBV19 to TRBJ2-1; perhaps TRBD1 as D (6 bases). Trimming pared 7 bases from V and 5 bases from J, leaving 15 bases between. The CDR3 is 14 residues long. Per germline, CDR1 LNHDA and CDR2 SQIVND (reference sequence). CDR3 DNA sequence: TGTGCCAGTAAGGGACAAGAGACTAACAATGAGCAGTTCTTC. Translating gives CASKGQETNNEQFF.

This clone occurred once. The CDR3 here is CASSFGSLGNEQFF. As DNA, the CDR3 is TGCGCCAGCAGCTTCGGGTCCCTCGGCAATGAGCAGTTCTTC. This chain joins TRBV5-1 and TRBJ2-1; D is uncertain. Germline-derived CDR1 and CDR2 are SGHRS and YFSETQ. V was trimmed by 2 bases and J by 6 bases, leaving 12 bases between them. CDR3 length equals 14 residues.

The chain combines TRBV28 with TRBJ1-5, with no clear D. The CDR3 is 15 residues long. CDR1 and CDR2 (germline): MDHEN, SYDVKM. Trimming removed 3 bases from V and 2 bases from J, with 11 bases in between. CDR3: CASSFLRVGNQPQHF. CDR3 bases: TGTGCCAGCAGTTTTCTGAGGGTGGGCAATCAGCCCCAGCATTTT.

This chain connects TRBV29-1 to TRBJ2-1, with D perhaps TRBD1 (5 bases). The CDR3 consists of 15 residues. Germline CDR1 SQVTM, CDR2 ANQGSEA. Trimming shortened V by 1 base and J by 3 bases, and 13 bases separated the two germline ends. CDR3 sequence: CSVEGGEKVYNEQFF. The CDR3 nucleotides read TGCAGCGTTGAAGGGGGCGAGAAGGTCTACAATGAGCAGTTCTTC.

The chain combines TRBV6-5 with TRBJ2-7; D possibly corresponds to TRBD2 (5 bases). V lost 0 bases and J lost 4, with 10 bases in between. Germline loops: CDR1 MNHEY, CDR2 SVGAGI. The CDR3 has 14 amino acids. CDR3 coding DNA: TGTGCCAGCAGTTACTCAGCGAGGGTGTACGAGCAGTACTTC. Amino acid sequence: CASSYSARVYEQYF.

The chain links TRBV5-1 to TRBJ2-2; D gene ambiguous. Germline assignment: CDR1 SGHRS and CDR2 YFSETQ. The CDR3 spans 13 residues. Trimming took off 2 bases at V and 6 bases at J, with 8 bases between the two ends. CDR3 bases: TGCGCCAGCAGCTTCAGCGAGGCCGGGGAGCTGTTTTTT. Amino acids: CASSFSEAGELFF.